A selection of T cell receptor beta chains follows, all from one sample in a study of human T cells and chemical hapten exposure. TCRdb re-derived calls from the RACE reads in MiXCR, one entry per CDR3 protein. The repertoire holds around 120,000 distinct CDR3 sequences, approximately 11% seen once, with 3.5% in the top ten. Sample: whole blood, taken in connection with sensitization to the hapten diphenylcyclopropenone (DPC). The source is a woman aged 40 to 49 with alopecia areata. Some clones in this sample may be carry-over from other donors' samples. CDR3s include the opening cysteine and the closing phenylalanine or tryptophan. A D gene is named only where the DNA matches it firmly. Clone size is not always given. Where it is, it says once, few, many or a class for expanded clones.

v_gene: TRBV10-1
abundance: many
d_gene: TRBD1
j_gene: TRBJ2-3
CDR3aa: CASSDPSAGTGDSSTQYF
CDR3nt: TGCGCCAGCAGTGACCCTTCGGCGGGGACAGGGGATTCTAGTACGCAGTATTTT

v_gene: TRBV10-3
abundance: NA
d_gene: NA
j_gene: TRBJ2-1
CDR3aa: CASNGSDNEQFF
CDR3nt: TGTGCCAGTAACGGGTCCGACAATGAGCAGTTCTTC

v_gene: TRBV20-1
abundance: many
d_gene: TRBD2
j_gene: TRBJ2-1
CDR3aa: CSARSHSGRAGEQFF
CDR3nt: TGCAGTGCCAGGTCTCATAGCGGGAGGGCTGGTGAGCAGTTCTTC

v_gene: TRBV7-2
abundance: many
d_gene: NA
j_gene: TRBJ2-1
CDR3aa: CASSLGSGHPSYNEQFF
CDR3nt: TGTGCCAGCAGCTTAGGGTCGGGACACCCGTCCTACAATGAGCAGTTCTTC

v_gene: TRBV20-1
abundance: few
d_gene: TRBD1
j_gene: TRBJ2-7
CDR3aa: CSARRSGQGSYEQYF
CDR3nt: TGCAGTGCTAGACGGTCCGGACAGGGCTCCTACGAGCAGTACTTC

v_gene: TRBV6-5
abundance: NA
d_gene: NA
j_gene: TRBJ1-4
CDR3aa: CARQHPTLWVPLCEKLFF
CDR3nt: TGTGCCCGCCAACATCCGACGTTGTGGGTCCCGCTGTGTGAAAAACTGTTTTTT

v_gene: TRBV20-1
abundance: NA
d_gene: NA
j_gene: TRBJ2-2
CDR3aa: CSARLAGTGELFF
CDR3nt: TGCAGTGCTAGACTTGCAGGGACCGGGGAGCTGTTTTTT

v_gene: TRBV10-3
abundance: few
d_gene: NA
j_gene: TRBJ1-4
CDR3aa: CASSPGPPGGEKLFF
CDR3nt: TGTGCCTCCAGCCCTGGTCCGCCCGGGGGCGAAAAACTGTTTTTT

v_gene: TRBV9
abundance: many
d_gene: TRBD1
j_gene: TRBJ1-4
CDR3aa: CASSPDRGRGEKLFF
CDR3nt: TGTGCCAGCAGCCCAGACAGGGGTCGAGGGGAAAAACTGTTTTTT

v_gene: TRBV7-2
abundance: few
d_gene: NA
j_gene: TRBJ2-1
CDR3aa: CASSRREVSYNEQFF
CDR3nt: TGTGCCAGCAGCAGACGGGAAGTTTCCTACAATGAGCAGTTCTTC

v_gene: TRBV4-1
abundance: many
d_gene: NA
j_gene: TRBJ1-2
CDR3aa: CASSQGAGDPIGYTF
CDR3nt: TGCGCCAGCAGCCAAGGGGCCGGAGACCCAATTGGCTACACCTTC

v_gene: TRBV20-1
abundance: many
d_gene: NA
j_gene: TRBJ1-5
CDR3aa: CSARVSRGPSNQPQHF
CDR3nt: TGCAGTGCTAGAGTTTCCCGGGGGCCTAGCAATCAGCCCCAGCATTTT

v_gene: TRBV27
abundance: few
d_gene: TRBD1
j_gene: TRBJ2-4
CDR3aa: CASSLDGTGKNIQYF
CDR3nt: TGTGCCAGCAGTTTAGATGGGACAGGGAAAAACATTCAGTACTTC

v_gene: TRBV11-2
abundance: NA
d_gene: NA
j_gene: TRBJ1-1
CDR3aa: CASSLERTNTEAFF
CDR3nt: TGTGCCAGCAGCTTAGAGCGCACGAACACTGAAGCTTTCTTT

v_gene: TRBV7-6
abundance: NA
d_gene: TRBD1
j_gene: TRBJ2-5
CDR3aa: CASSLGGQVSNTQYF
CDR3nt: TGTGCCAGCAGCTTGGGGGGACAGGTCTCAAATACCCAGTACTTC

v_gene: TRBV7-2
abundance: few
d_gene: NA
j_gene: TRBJ1-5
CDR3aa: CASSLDAPQRNQPQHF
CDR3nt: TGTGCCAGCAGCTTAGACGCCCCCCAACGGAATCAGCCCCAGCATTTT

v_gene: TRBV7-6
abundance: many
d_gene: NA
j_gene: TRBJ2-3
CDR3aa: CASSLGTGSRTDTQYF
CDR3nt: TGTGCCAGCAGCTTAGGGACTGGATCCCGTACAGATACGCAGTATTTT

v_gene: TRBV6-5
abundance: many
d_gene: NA
j_gene: TRBJ1-1
CDR3aa: CASSYGGSTNTEAFF
CDR3nt: TGTGCCAGCAGTTACGGGGGGTCGACGAACACTGAAGCTTTCTTT

v_gene: TRBV6-4
abundance: many
d_gene: TRBD2
j_gene: TRBJ2-3
CDR3aa: CASSDSIAGVADTQYF
CDR3nt: TGTGCCAGCAGTGACTCAATAGCGGGGGTAGCGGATACGCAGTATTTT

v_gene: TRBV21-1
abundance: many
d_gene: NA
j_gene: TRBJ1-2
CDR3aa: CASSEGPTLNYGYTF
CDR3nt: TGTGCCAGCAGCGAGGGACCGACGCTTAACTATGGCTACACCTTC

v_gene: TRBV10-3
abundance: few
d_gene: NA
j_gene: TRBJ1-4
CDR3aa: CAISPDSTTNEKLFF
CDR3nt: TGTGCCATCAGCCCGGACAGTACAACTAATGAAAAACTGTTTTTT

v_gene: TRBV15
abundance: NA
d_gene: NA
j_gene: TRBJ2-7
CDR3aa: CATSRDPGSYEQYF
CDR3nt: TGTGCCACCAGCAGAGATCCCGGGAGCTACGAGCAGTACTTC

v_gene: TRBV7-9
abundance: NA
d_gene: NA
j_gene: TRBJ1-5
CDR3aa: CASSTGRDNQPQHF
CDR3nt: TGTGCCAGCAGCACCGGGCGGGACAATCAGCCCCAGCATTTT

v_gene: TRBV6-2/TRBV6-3
abundance: once
d_gene: TRBD1
j_gene: TRBJ1-6
CDR3aa: CASSSPGTGGSPIHF
CDR3nt: TGTGCCAGCAGTTCCCCCGGGACAGGGGGTTCACCCATCCACTTT

v_gene: TRBV10-3
abundance: many
d_gene: NA
j_gene: TRBJ1-1
CDR3aa: CAISEYGGRIAEAFF
CDR3nt: TGTGCCATCAGTGAGTACGGGGGGCGGATCGCTGAAGCTTTCTTT

v_gene: TRBV30
abundance: few
d_gene: NA
j_gene: TRBJ2-3
CDR3aa: CAGEGPGSTDTQYF
CDR3nt: TGTGCCGGGGAAGGGCCTGGGAGCACAGATACGCAGTATTTT

v_gene: TRBV2
abundance: few
d_gene: TRBD1
j_gene: TRBJ2-7
CDR3aa: CASSEWTGTSYEQYF
CDR3nt: TGTGCCAGCAGTGAATGGACAGGGACTTCCTACGAGCAGTACTTC

v_gene: TRBV24-1
abundance: NA
d_gene: NA
j_gene: TRBJ2-1
CDR3aa: CATSTEGGLSHNEQFF
CDR3nt: TGTGCCACCAGCACCGAAGGGGGATTATCTCACAATGAGCAGTTCTTC

v_gene: TRBV7-2
abundance: few
d_gene: NA
j_gene: TRBJ2-1
CDR3aa: CASSLERNEQFF
CDR3nt: TGTGCCAGCAGCTTAGAGCGCAATGAGCAGTTCTTC

v_gene: TRBV14
abundance: few
d_gene: TRBD1
j_gene: TRBJ1-4
CDR3aa: CASSQVAAGTDEKLFF
CDR3nt: TGTGCCAGCAGCCAGGTCGCGGCGGGGACAGATGAAAAACTGTTTTTT

v_gene: TRBV5-8
abundance: few
d_gene: NA
j_gene: TRBJ1-1
CDR3aa: CASSHRKNTEAFF
CDR3nt: TGTGCCAGCAGCCACAGGAAGAACACTGAAGCTTTCTTT

v_gene: TRBV11-3
abundance: few
d_gene: NA
j_gene: TRBJ2-5
CDR3aa: CASSLVDQETQYF
CDR3nt: TGTGCCAGCAGCTTAGTAGACCAAGAGACCCAGTACTTC

v_gene: TRBV10-3
abundance: NA
d_gene: NA
j_gene: TRBJ1-1
CDR3aa: CVASEGYTEAFF
CDR3nt: TGTGTCGCCTCGGAAGGGTACACTGAAGCTTTCTTT

v_gene: TRBV5-1
abundance: many
d_gene: TRBD1
j_gene: TRBJ2-5
CDR3aa: CASSYRQGAETQYF
CDR3nt: TGCGCCAGCAGCTATCGACAGGGAGCAGAGACCCAGTACTTC

v_gene: TRBV10-1
abundance: NA
d_gene: NA
j_gene: TRBJ1-2
CDR3aa: CASVHRGRVTNYGYTF
CDR3nt: TGCGCCAGCGTTCACCGGGGACGGGTAACTAACTATGGCTACACCTTC

v_gene: TRBV7-3
abundance: NA
d_gene: TRBD1
j_gene: TRBJ2-1
CDR3aa: CASSESPTGGHEQFF
CDR3nt: TGTGCCAGCAGCGAGAGCCCGACAGGGGGGCATGAGCAGTTCTTC

v_gene: TRBV4-3
abundance: few
d_gene: NA
j_gene: TRBJ2-1
CDR3aa: CASSQVGGNEQFF
CDR3nt: TGCGCCAGCAGCCAGGTGGGGGGTAATGAGCAGTTCTTC

v_gene: TRBV7-3
abundance: NA
d_gene: NA
j_gene: TRBJ2-2
CDR3aa: CASSLRRVGGELFF
CDR3nt: TGTGCCAGCAGCTTAAGGAGGGTTGGCGGGGAGCTGTTTTTT

v_gene: TRBV29-1
abundance: many
d_gene: TRBD1
j_gene: TRBJ2-5
CDR3aa: CSARDRGGGQETQYF
CDR3nt: TGCAGCGCCCGGGACAGGGGAGGAGGCCAAGAGACCCAGTACTTC

v_gene: TRBV28
abundance: NA
d_gene: NA
j_gene: TRBJ1-6
CDR3aa: CASSLGRRWGNSPLHF
CDR3nt: TGTGCCAGCAGCCTGGGACGGCGGTGGGGGAATTCACCCCTCCACTTT

v_gene: TRBV5-1
abundance: many
d_gene: TRBD1
j_gene: TRBJ2-5
CDR3aa: CASSQITGEIETQYF
CDR3nt: TGCGCCAGCAGCCAAATCACAGGGGAGATCGAGACCCAGTACTTC

v_gene: TRBV27
abundance: many
d_gene: TRBD1
j_gene: TRBJ2-1
CDR3aa: CASRAGGKNEQFF
CDR3nt: TGTGCCAGCCGGGCAGGGGGCAAAAATGAGCAGTTCTTC

v_gene: TRBV29-1
abundance: NA
d_gene: NA
j_gene: TRBJ2-3
CDR3aa: CSVGYTDTQYF
CDR3nt: TGCAGCGTTGGCTACACAGATACGCAGTATTTT

v_gene: TRBV11-1
abundance: few
d_gene: NA
j_gene: TRBJ2-1
CDR3aa: CASGGNNEQFF
CDR3nt: TGTGCCAGCGGGGGTAACAATGAGCAGTTCTTC

v_gene: TRBV19
abundance: many
d_gene: TRBD1
j_gene: TRBJ2-7
CDR3aa: CASSSRDRAYEQYF
CDR3nt: TGTGCCAGTAGTTCCCGGGACAGGGCCTACGAGCAGTACTTC

v_gene: TRBV6-6
abundance: many
d_gene: TRBD1
j_gene: TRBJ1-6
CDR3aa: CASTLTGAYNSPLHF
CDR3nt: TGTGCCAGCACATTGACAGGGGCCTATAATTCACCCCTCCACTTT